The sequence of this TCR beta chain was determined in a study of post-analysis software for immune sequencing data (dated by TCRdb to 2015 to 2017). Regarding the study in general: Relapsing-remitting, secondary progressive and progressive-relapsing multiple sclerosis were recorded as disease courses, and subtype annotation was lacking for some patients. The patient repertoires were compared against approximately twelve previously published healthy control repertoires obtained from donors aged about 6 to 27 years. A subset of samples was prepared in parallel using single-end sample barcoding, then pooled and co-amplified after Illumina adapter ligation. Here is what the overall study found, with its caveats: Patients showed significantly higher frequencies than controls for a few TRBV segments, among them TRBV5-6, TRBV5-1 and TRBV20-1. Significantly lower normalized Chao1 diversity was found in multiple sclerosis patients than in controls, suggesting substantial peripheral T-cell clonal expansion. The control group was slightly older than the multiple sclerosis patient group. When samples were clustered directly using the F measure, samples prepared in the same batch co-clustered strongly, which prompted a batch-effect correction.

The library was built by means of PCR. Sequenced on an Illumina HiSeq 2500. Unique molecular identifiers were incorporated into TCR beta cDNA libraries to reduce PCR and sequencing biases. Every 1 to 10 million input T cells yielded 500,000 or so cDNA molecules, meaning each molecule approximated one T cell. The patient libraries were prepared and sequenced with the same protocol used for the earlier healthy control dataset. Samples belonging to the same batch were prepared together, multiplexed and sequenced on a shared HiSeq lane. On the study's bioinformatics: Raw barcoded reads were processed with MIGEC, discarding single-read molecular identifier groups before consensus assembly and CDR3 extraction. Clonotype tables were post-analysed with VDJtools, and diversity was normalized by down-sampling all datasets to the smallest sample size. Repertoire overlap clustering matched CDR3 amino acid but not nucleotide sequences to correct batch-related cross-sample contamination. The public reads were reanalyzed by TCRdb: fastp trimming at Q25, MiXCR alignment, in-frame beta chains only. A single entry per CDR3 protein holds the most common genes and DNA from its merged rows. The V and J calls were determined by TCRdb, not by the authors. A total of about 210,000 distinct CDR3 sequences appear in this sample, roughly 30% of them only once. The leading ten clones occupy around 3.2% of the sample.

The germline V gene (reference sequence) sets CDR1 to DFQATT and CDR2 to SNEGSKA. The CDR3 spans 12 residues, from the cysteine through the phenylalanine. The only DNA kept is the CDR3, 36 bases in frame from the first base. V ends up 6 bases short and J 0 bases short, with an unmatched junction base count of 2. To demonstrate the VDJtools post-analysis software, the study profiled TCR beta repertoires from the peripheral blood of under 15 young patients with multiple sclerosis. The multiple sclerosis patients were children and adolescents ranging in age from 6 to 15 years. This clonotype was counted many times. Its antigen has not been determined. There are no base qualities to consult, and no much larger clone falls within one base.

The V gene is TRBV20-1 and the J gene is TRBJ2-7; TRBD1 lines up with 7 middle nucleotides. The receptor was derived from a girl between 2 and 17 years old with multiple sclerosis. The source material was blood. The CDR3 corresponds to CSAGQTSYEQYF. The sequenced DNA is TGCAGTGCGGGACAGACCTCCTACGAGCAGTACTTC.